This T cell receptor beta chain was captured by sequencing in a study of cytomegalovirus exposure and HLA in healthy donors. Study findings and constraints: In a later analysis, V- and J-gene trimming of beta chains associated with a DCLRE1C missense variant, replicated independently. A later examination showed that TCR association rates differed by HLA locus, with DRB1 most and HLA-C fewest. Listed as cytomegalovirus-associated were 170 or so TCR beta chains.

On this clone: Its target is not known.

PCR amplification relied on 60 Vbeta primers (plus 13 Jbeta primers). The table came from immunoSEQ multiplex PCR; TCRdb's copy has only in-frame clones and leaves some out. This table has under 120,000 clones, around 80% appearing once. Deletions cut 2 bases from V and 10 bases from J, with 6 bases between. Germline loops: CDR1 SGHTA, CDR2 FQGNSA. The CDR3 runs to 11 residues. The origin of this receptor is a woman aged 35 to 49 in good health and CMV-seronegative. The chain employs TRBV7-2 and TRBJ2-1, with TRBD2 as a possible D gene (5 bases). Sequenced: PBMCs. As DNA, the CDR3 is TGTGCCAGCAGCTTATGGGAGGAGCAGTTCTTC. Its protein product is CASSLWEEQFF.